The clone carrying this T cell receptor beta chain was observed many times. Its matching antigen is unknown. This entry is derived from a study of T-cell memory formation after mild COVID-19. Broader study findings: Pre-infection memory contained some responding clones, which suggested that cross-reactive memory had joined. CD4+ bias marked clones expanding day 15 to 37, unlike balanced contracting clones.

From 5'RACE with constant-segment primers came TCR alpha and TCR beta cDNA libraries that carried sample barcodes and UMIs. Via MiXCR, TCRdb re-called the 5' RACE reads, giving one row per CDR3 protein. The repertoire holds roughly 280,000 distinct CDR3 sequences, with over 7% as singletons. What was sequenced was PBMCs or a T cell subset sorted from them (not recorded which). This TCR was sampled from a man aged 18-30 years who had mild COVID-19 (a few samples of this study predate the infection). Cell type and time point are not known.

The CDR3 loop is CAIRTGKETQYF. CDR3 bases: TGTGCCATCAGGACAGGGAAAGAGACCCAGTACTTC. The chain is built from TRBV10-3 and TRBJ2-5, with 7 nucleotides matching TRBD1. V trimming: 6 bases; J trimming: 3 bases; junction bases outside the gene matches: 1. The CDR3 loop spans 12 amino acids. Germline loops: CDR1 ENHRY, CDR2 SYGVKD.